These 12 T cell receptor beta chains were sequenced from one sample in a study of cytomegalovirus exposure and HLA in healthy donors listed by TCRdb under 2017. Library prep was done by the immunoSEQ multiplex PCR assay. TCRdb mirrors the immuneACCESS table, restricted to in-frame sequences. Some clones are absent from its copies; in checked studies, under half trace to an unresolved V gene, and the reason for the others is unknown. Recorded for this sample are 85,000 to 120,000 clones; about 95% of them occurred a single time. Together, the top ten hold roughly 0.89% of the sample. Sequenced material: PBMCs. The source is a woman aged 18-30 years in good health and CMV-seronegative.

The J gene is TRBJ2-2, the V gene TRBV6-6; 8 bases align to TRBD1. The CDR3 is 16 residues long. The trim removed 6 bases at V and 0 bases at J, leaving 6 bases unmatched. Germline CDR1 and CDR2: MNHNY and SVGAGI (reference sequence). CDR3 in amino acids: CASSPQGGTNTGELFF. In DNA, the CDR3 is TGTGCCAGCAGCCCACAGGGGGGCACGAACACCGGGGAGCTGTTTTTT.

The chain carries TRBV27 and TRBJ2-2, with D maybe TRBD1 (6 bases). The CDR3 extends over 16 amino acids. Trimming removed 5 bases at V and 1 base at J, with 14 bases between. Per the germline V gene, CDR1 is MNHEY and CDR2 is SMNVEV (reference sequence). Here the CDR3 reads CASSRNPGQNTGELFF. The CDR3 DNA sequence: TGTGCCAGCAGTCGCAATCCGGGACAGAACACCGGGGAGCTGTTTTTT.

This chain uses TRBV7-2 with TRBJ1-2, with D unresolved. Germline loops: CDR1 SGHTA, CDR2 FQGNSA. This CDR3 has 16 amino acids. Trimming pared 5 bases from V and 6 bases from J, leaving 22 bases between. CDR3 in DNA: TGTGCCAGCAGCCTTTCTCGGGGTTGGGGTACGGATGGCTACACCTTC. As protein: CASSLSRGWGTDGYTF.

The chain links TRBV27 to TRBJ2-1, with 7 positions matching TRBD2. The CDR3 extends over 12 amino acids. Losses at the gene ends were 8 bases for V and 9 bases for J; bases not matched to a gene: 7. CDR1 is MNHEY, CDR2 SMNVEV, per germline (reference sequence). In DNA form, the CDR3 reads TGTGCCAGCGGACTAGGGTGGGGTGAGCAGTTCTTC. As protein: CASGLGWGEQFF.

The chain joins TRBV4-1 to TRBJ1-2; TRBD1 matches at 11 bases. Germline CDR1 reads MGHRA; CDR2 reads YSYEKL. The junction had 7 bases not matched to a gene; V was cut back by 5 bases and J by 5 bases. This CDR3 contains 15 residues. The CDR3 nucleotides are TGCGCCAGCAGCGGCCGGACAGGGGGCATGTATGGCTACACCTTC. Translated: CASSGRTGGMYGYTF.

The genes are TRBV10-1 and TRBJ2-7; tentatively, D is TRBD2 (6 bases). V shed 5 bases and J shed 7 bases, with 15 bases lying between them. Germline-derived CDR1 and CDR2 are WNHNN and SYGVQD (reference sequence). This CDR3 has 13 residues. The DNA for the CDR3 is TGCGCCAGCAGTTTGGACTACAAAGGGGAGCAGTACTTC. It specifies CASSLDYKGEQYF.

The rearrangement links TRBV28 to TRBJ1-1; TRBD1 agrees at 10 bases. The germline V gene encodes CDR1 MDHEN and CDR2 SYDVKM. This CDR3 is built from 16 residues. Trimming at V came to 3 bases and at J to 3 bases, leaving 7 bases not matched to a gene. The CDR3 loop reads CASSFRQGAVDTEAFF. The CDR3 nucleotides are TGTGCCAGCAGTTTCCGACAGGGGGCTGTGGACACTGAAGCTTTCTTT.

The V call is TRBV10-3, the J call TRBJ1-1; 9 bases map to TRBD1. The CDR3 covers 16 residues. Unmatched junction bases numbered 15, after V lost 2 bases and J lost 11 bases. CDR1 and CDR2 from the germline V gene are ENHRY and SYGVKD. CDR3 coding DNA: TGTGCCATCAGTGAGGTTGGGGGACAGGGTTATAGATCGGCTTTCTTT. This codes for CAISEVGGQGYRSAFF.

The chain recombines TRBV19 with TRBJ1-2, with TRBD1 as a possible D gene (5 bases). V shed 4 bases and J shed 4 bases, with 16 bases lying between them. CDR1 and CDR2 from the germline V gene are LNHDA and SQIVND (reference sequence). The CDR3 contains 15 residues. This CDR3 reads CASSRGSTSGYGYTF. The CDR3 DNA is TGTGCCAGTAGTAGGGGCTCGACCAGTGGCTATGGCTACACCTTC.

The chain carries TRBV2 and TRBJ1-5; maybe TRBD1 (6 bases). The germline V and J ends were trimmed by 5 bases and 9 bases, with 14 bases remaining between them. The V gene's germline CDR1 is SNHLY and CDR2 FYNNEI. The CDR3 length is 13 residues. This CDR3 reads CASSPGDLWPQHF. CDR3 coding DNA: TGTGCCAGCAGTCCAGGGGACCTGTGGCCCCAGCATTTT.

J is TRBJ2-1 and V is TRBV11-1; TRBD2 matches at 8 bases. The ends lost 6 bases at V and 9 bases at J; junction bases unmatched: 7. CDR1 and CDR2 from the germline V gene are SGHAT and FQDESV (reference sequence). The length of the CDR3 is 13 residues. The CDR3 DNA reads TGTGCCAGCAGAGGAATAGCGGGGCTTGAGCAGTTCTTC. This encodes CASRGIAGLEQFF.

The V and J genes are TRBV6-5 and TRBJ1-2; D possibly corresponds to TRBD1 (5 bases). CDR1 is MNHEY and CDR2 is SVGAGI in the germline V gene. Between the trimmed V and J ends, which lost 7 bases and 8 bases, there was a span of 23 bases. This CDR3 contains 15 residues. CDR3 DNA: TGTGCCAGCACCCTTCAGCAAGGGGCGAATCTCGGCTACACCTTC. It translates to CASTLQQGANLGYTF.